The 23 T cell receptor beta chains in this list originate from one sample, sequenced in a study of Graves' ophthalmopathy and Graves' hyperthyroidism (dated by TCRdb to the late 2010s). Instrument used: Illumina HiSeq 2000. For repertoire sequencing, the TCR beta CDR3 regions were amplified from RNA transcripts. The first round of RT-PCR was done with HTBI primers and the Qiagen OneStep RT-PCR kit, and was followed by a second round of multiplex PCR, then size selection and purification. The public reads were reprocessed in TCRdb via fastp at Q25 and MiXCR, keeping in-frame beta chains. When rows share a CDR3 protein, they turn into one entry using the most common DNA and genes. Within this sample are just over 400,000 distinct CDR3 sequences, with around 20% of them counted one time only. Approximately 3% of the sample comes from the top ten. The sequencing sample was made of peripheral blood. Source of these receptors: a woman in her late teens or twenties with stable Graves' hyperthyroidism. Donor details come from another sample of the same person, matched by shared clones.

Many counts were recorded for this clonotype. The chain joins TRBV25-1 to TRBJ1-5, with 8 bases that match TRBD1. V lost 4 bases and J lost 4; bases outside the gene matches: 6. The V gene's germline CDR1 is MGHDK and CDR2 SYGVNS. The CDR3 consists of 15 residues. The CDR3 bases are TGTGCCAGCAGTGGGTCGGACAGGGAAAATCAGCCCCAGCATTTT. Translated: CASSGSDRENQPQHF.

J is TRBJ1-1 and V is TRBV3-1; D is unclear. The germline CDR1 and CDR2 sequences are LGHDT and YNNKEL (reference sequence). The V end lost 6 bases, the J end lost 3 bases, and 8 bases lay between the germline ends. This CDR3 has 12 residues. The CDR3 nucleotides read TGTGCCAGCAGAGACACGGACACTGAAGCTTTCTTT. Translating gives CASRDTDTEAFF.

This clonotype was counted ten times or more. V usage is TRBV4-1 and J usage is TRBJ1-5, with D tentatively TRBD1 (5 bases). This CDR3 contains 18 residues. The V gene's germline CDR1 is MGHRA and CDR2 YSYEKL. Trimming removed 4 bases from V and 0 bases from J, with 19 bases in between. CDR3 in amino acids: CASSPLRADSYSNQPQHF. As DNA, the CDR3 is TGCGCCAGCAGCCCCTTAAGGGCCGACAGCTATAGCAATCAGCCCCAGCATTTT.

The chain is built from TRBV6-1 and TRBJ2-5; D is unresolved. Trimming left V 7 bases short and J 9 bases short, with 12 bases between. This CDR3 contains 11 residues. Germline V gene data show CDR1 as MNHNS and CDR2 as SASEGT. CDR3 nucleotide sequence: TGTGCCAGCAAAACGGCGATGGCCCAGTACTTC. This codes for CASKTAMAQYF.

This clonotype was picked up many times. This sequence joins TRBV30 and TRBJ1-1; D gene unclear. With 2 bases removed from V and 3 bases from J, the gap between germline ends came to 4 bases. The CDR3 is 11 residues long. Germline CDR1 GTSNPN, CDR2 SVGIG (reference sequence). CDR3 loop: CAWSRDTEAFF. CDR3 sequence (DNA): TGTGCCTGGAGTCGAGACACTGAAGCTTTCTTT.

This clonotype appeared once. The rearrangement uses TRBV7-9 and TRBJ2-5; D is undetermined. The germline gives CDR1 SEHNR, CDR2 FQNEAQ (reference sequence). The germline V and J ends were trimmed by 5 bases and 7 bases, with 20 bases remaining between them. This CDR3 is 15 amino acids long. CDR3 residues: CASSPDHQRSGTQYF. The CDR3 nucleotides are TGTGCCAGCAGCCCGGATCATCAACGCTCGGGGACCCAGTACTTC.

This clonotype was detected many times. This chain uses TRBV20-1 with TRBJ2-7; D may be TRBD1 or TRBD2 (5 bases each). Germline CDR1 reads DFQATT; CDR2 reads SNEGSKA (reference sequence). This CDR3 is built from 14 residues. Trimming pared 4 bases from V and 3 bases from J, leaving 16 bases between. CDR3 residues: CSATRMGVVYEQYF. CDR3 nucleotide sequence: TGCAGTGCTACCCGAATGGGGGTGGTCTACGAGCAGTACTTC.

The rearrangement joins TRBV19 to TRBJ2-6, with D unresolved. Per germline, CDR1 LNHDA and CDR2 SQIVND (reference sequence). Trimming took off 4 bases at V and 0 bases at J, with 4 bases between the two ends. The CDR3 extends over 14 amino acids. The CDR3 DNA sequence: TGTGCCAGTAGTACAGTCTCTGGGGCCAACGTCCTGACTTTC. Amino acids: CASSTVSGANVLTF.

This clonotype showed up many times. The rearrangement links TRBV18 to TRBJ2-7, with D perhaps TRBD2 (6 bases). V was clipped by 2 bases and J by 7 bases, with 12 bases between them. Germline V CDR1 and CDR2: KGHSH, LQKENI. The CDR3 has 13 residues. CDR3 sequence: CASSPAGQREQYF. DNA for the CDR3: TGTGCCAGCTCACCAGCGGGGCAGAGGGAGCAGTACTTC.

This clonotype has a count of ten or more. The CDR3 DNA sequence: TGTGCCAGCAGCTTCATCAGCTGGAGGCACACCGGGGAGCTGTTTTTT. Its translation is CASSFISWRHTGELFF. The genes are TRBV11-1 and TRBJ2-2, with D perhaps TRBD2 (5 bases). In germline, CDR1 is SGHAT, CDR2 FQDESV (reference sequence). The germline V and J ends were trimmed by 3 bases and 3 bases, with 14 bases remaining between them. The CDR3 totals 16 residues.

This clonotype was seen repeatedly, ten times or more. This chain joins TRBV28 and TRBJ2-7; 7 bases map to TRBD1. V gave up 5 bases and J gave up 3 bases; unmatched junction bases: 7. Germline CDR1 and CDR2: MDHEN and SYDVKM. The CDR3 covers 14 residues. CDR3 residues: CASSIGTAVYEQYF. In DNA, the CDR3 is TGTGCCAGCAGTATAGGGACAGCCGTCTACGAGCAGTACTTC.

This clonotype occurred many times. The chain couples TRBV28 to TRBJ1-6; D is unclear. CDR1 is MDHEN and CDR2 is SYDVKM in the germline V gene. Trimming cost V 5 bases and J 6 bases, with 17 bases left between them. CDR3 length equals 16 residues. Here the CDR3 reads CASSATRPAGNSPLHF. DNA of the CDR3: TGTGCCAGCAGTGCCACTAGACCGGCGGGTAATTCACCCCTCCACTTT.

This clonotype was seen ten or more times. The gene calls are TRBV19 and TRBJ1-5; maybe TRBD1 (5 bases). From germline, CDR1 is LNHDA and CDR2 SQIVND (reference sequence). There are 15 residues in the CDR3. The V end lost 4 bases, the J end lost 2 bases, and 12 bases lay between the germline ends. The CDR3 region is CASSTAEGRNQPQHF. As DNA, the CDR3 is TGTGCCAGTAGTACGGCTGAGGGGCGCAATCAGCCCCAGCATTTT.

The rearrangement links TRBV27 to TRBJ2-2, with unresolved D. Trimming removed 8 bases at V and 4 bases at J, with 14 bases between. The CDR3 has 14 residues. Germline CDR1 and CDR2: MNHEY and SMNVEV (reference sequence). The CDR3 is CASARTEFTGELFF. CDR3 DNA: TGTGCCAGCGCCCGGACCGAATTCACCGGGGAGCTGTTTTTT.

In its sample, this clonotype was seen many times. The rearrangement joins TRBV4-1 to TRBJ2-7; D remains unclear. The CDR3 loop spans 15 amino acids. The V end was cut by 2 bases, the J end by 1 base, with 12 bases between. The germline gives CDR1 MGHRA, CDR2 YSYEKL. CDR3 nucleotides: TGCGCCAGCAGCCAATTGGCGGACGGATCCTACGAGCAGTACTTC. It encodes CASSQLADGSYEQYF.

A few counts support this clonotype. The chain couples TRBV9 to TRBJ2-5, with TRBD1 matching over 8 bases. With 4 bases clipped from V and 3 bases from J, the junction kept 17 bases outside the gene matches. CDR1 and CDR2 from the germline V gene are SGDLS and YYNGEE. This CDR3 region has 18 residues. CDR3 DNA sequence: TGTGCCAGCAGCCCTCACTCGTTCTCGACAGGGGCCGAAGAGACCCAGTACTTC. Its translation: CASSPHSFSTGAEETQYF.

This clonotype was counted between two and nine times. CDR3 nucleotide sequence: TGCGCCAGCAGCCGACAGGGTGGAGAGACCCAGTACTTC. Protein sequence: CASSRQGGETQYF. The chain combines TRBV4-3 with TRBJ2-5; 7 bases fit TRBD1. The CDR3 contains 13 residues. CDR1 LGHNA and CDR2 YSLEER come from the germline V gene. The V segment lost 4 bases and the J segment 4 bases; nucleotides outside the gene matches: 3.

This clonotype was found many times. The chain joins TRBV4-1 to TRBJ1-5, with 8 bases identical to TRBD1. The J segment lost 7 bases and the V segment lost 3 bases, leaving 8 bases of the junction unmatched. This CDR3 comprises 15 residues. The V gene's germline CDR1 is MGHRA and CDR2 YSYEKL. The CDR3 DNA sequence: TGCGCCAGCAGCCAGGGGAGGACAGGGAAGCAGCCCCAGCATTTT. Its protein is CASSQGRTGKQPQHF.

CDR3 nucleotides: TGTGCCAGCAGCTCGGGGACAGGGCACTACGAGCAGTACTTC. It specifies CASSSGTGHYEQYF. V gene TRBV3-1 combines with J gene TRBJ2-7; 9 bases agree with TRBD1. This CDR3 region has 14 residues. After removal of 5 bases from V and 3 bases from J, the junction contained 5 bases not matched to a gene. Germline CDR1 reads LGHDT; CDR2 reads YNNKEL (reference sequence).

This clonotype was recorded at least ten times. V gene TRBV6-1 combines with J gene TRBJ1-5; D is possibly TRBD1 (5 bases). The CDR3 runs to 14 residues. Trimming took off 0 bases at V and 3 bases at J, with 6 bases between the two ends. CDR1 MNHNS and CDR2 SASEGT come from the germline V gene. In DNA, the CDR3 is TGTGCCAGCAGTGAAGCAGGGGACAATCAGCCCCAGCATTTT. Amino acid sequence: CASSEAGDNQPQHF.

At least ten counts were recorded for this clonotype. This sequence joins TRBV7-2 and TRBJ2-5; 8 bases are a match to TRBD2. V dropped 1 base and J dropped 7; count of bases not matched to a gene: 8. CDR3 length: 15 residues. Germline V gives CDR1 SGHTA, CDR2 FQGNSA. CDR3 sequence (DNA): TGTGCCAGCAGCTTAGAAGCGGGAGAATTAGGGACCCAGTACTTC. Translating gives CASSLEAGELGTQYF.

This clonotype was recorded many times. The chain carries TRBV6-2 or TRBV6-3 and TRBJ2-5; D call uncertain. This CDR3 is built from 11 residues. Trimming took 7 bases from V and 7 from J, leaving 10 bases between them. CDR1 is MNHEY, CDR2 SVGEGT, per germline. The CDR3 is CASTKWGTQYF. The CDR3 nucleotides are TGTGCCAGCACGAAATGGGGGACCCAGTACTTC.

This clonotype was recorded many times. The rearrangement joins TRBV10-3 to TRBJ1-1; D is possibly TRBD1 (6 bases). The germline CDR1 and CDR2 sequences are ENHRY and SYGVKD. Deletions cut 2 bases from V and 7 bases from J, with 8 bases between. This CDR3 contains 12 residues. The CDR3: CAISEGQLEAFF. CDR3 sequence (DNA): TGTGCCATCAGTGAGGGACAGCTTGAAGCTTTCTTT.